The present T cell receptor (beta chain) was sequenced within a study of blood T cell repertoires in COVID-19. The overall study: Samples came from the United States, Italy and Spain, spanning acute and convalescent COVID-19.

In the original workflow: By means of reference gene primer amplification, nucleated cell counts were estimated. Generated by immunoSEQ multiplex PCR, the TCRdb table keeps only in-frame clones and is missing some. V and J calls and clone size come straight from that table; D and trimming were deduced from the DNA. The repertoire consists of some 340,000 clones, with about four fifths occurring once and the leading ten covering approximately 4.7%. Individuals drawn from around 24 US areas were roughly 18 to 95 years old. The ends were cut back, 6 bases at V and 1 base at J, with 12 bases in the middle. CDR1 is LGHDT and CDR2 is YNNKEL in the germline V gene (reference sequence). The length of the CDR3 is 14 residues.

The origin of this receptor is a woman in her forties or fifties who had recovered from COVID-19. Material for sequencing was PBMCs or T cells enriched from blood (not recorded which). The chain employs TRBV3-1 (or the pseudogene TRBV3-2) and TRBJ1-1; D is possibly TRBD1 (5 bases). The CDR3 spells CASRPDNSNTEAFF. DNA for the CDR3: TGTGCCAGCAGACCGGACAATTCGAACACTGAAGCTTTCTTT.